These T cell receptor beta chains were read from a single sample in a study of control samples from healthy donors and cancer patients. Method: immunoSEQ multiplex PCR; TCRdb's copy keeps in-frame clones and lacks some. The top ten hold 3% to 3.5% of the sample, which has around 130,000 clones, around nine tenths seen once. Material: blood. Receptors originate from a man in his fifties or sixties in good health. CDR3s include the opening cysteine and the closing phenylalanine or tryptophan.

J gene | V gene | CDR3 protein
TRBJ1-5 | TRBV30 | CAWSADRGRYQPQHF
TRBJ2-1 | TRBV5-4 | CASSLRDSYNEQFF
TRBJ2-2 | TRBV2 | CASSERMNTGELFF
TRBJ2-4 | TRBV21-1 | CASRDRVAKNIQYF
TRBJ2-3 | TRBV5-1 | CASSTSSGGTDTQYF
TRBJ1-1 | TRBV4-1 | CASSQFGGVNTEAFF
TRBJ2-7 | TRBV29-1 | CSVVRDSRYEQYF
TRBJ2-3 | TRBV4-1 | CASSRRTVTSTDTQYF
TRBJ2-4 | TRBV6-6 | CASSQILAGGLFAKNIQYF
TRBJ1-2 | TRBV30 | CAGTRAGGSNYGYTF
TRBJ2-2 | TRBV5-1 | CASSGGNTGELFF
TRBJ1-4 | TRBV7-9 | CASSPQRGTTNEKLFF
TRBJ1-4 | TRBV12-3/TRBV12-4 | CASSLRQNEKLFF
TRBJ2-1 | TRBV7-9 | CASSLSGNWVF
TRBJ2-1 | TRBV12-5 | CASGASNLNEQFF
TRBJ2-3 | TRBV29-1 | CSVAPRIGQGATDTQYF
TRBJ1-1 | TRBV18 | CASSLLDLNTEAFF
TRBJ2-7 | TRBV11-2 | CASSLAQGDRGYEQYF
TRBJ2-3 | TRBV19 | CASSIARGGSDTQYF
TRBJ1-2 | TRBV7-2 | CASSLTQSYGYTF
TRBJ2-1 | TRBV19 | CASSMWEGTGWQFF
TRBJ2-3 | TRBV28 | CASSDSGADTQYF
TRBJ1-1 | TRBV5-1 | CASSLQGEPNTEAFF
TRBJ1-1 | TRBV5-1 | CASSLDRGFAFF
TRBJ1-4 | TRBV2 | CASSGEGQINEKLFF
TRBJ1-2 | TRBV7-9 | CASSDALGTLGGGYTF
TRBJ2-3 | TRBV28 | CASSYGFGDTQYF
TRBJ1-5 | TRBV19 | CASSIGQGVGQPQHF
TRBJ1-1 | TRBV11-3 | CASSGQGLGDTEAFF
TRBJ2-4 | TRBV7-2 | CASSPRQGLNIQYF
TRBJ1-5 | TRBV27 | CASSLGWGQPQHF
TRBJ1-1 | TRBV11-2 | CASSLEPGFINTEAFF
TRBJ2-1 | TRBV5-4 | CASSLVAGGVYNEQFF
TRBJ1-3 | TRBV6-5 | CASSLGISGNTIYF
TRBJ1-1 | TRBV15 | CATSRDLLGPEAFF